This T cell receptor beta chain was captured by sequencing in a study of PD-1 blockade in classical Hodgkin lymphoma. Study results and caveats: The study found complete responders had baseline diversity similar to newly diagnosed patients. It was reported that newly diagnosed patients had less baseline TCR diversity than healthy donors. Any patient who commenced nivolumab under 1 year after ASCT was excluded. Although disease activity or prior therapy may be involved, causes of the repertoire differences remain undefined.

The time point was: cycle 4 day 1 (C4D1), after 5 to 7 weeks of nivolumab. Every single patient, without exception, relapsed after autologous stem cell transplantation, and brentuximab vedotin exposure varied. By magnetic negative selection, CD4+ T cells were purified from thawed PBMCs. Germline lookup yields CDR1 SGHRS and CDR2 YFSETQ. The CDR3 is 15 amino acids. The V segment lost 2 bases and the J segment 7 bases; nucleotides outside the gene matches: 8. The data were produced by immunoSEQ multiplex PCR, yet TCRdb's version contains in-frame clones alone and is incomplete. The table records roughly 35,000 clones, roughly 90% of them present only once. Note on this clone: Antigen: not known.

The sequence was collected from a human donor with classical Hodgkin lymphoma. The sequencing here drew on CD4+ T cells from blood, taken before the fourth cycle of nivolumab. V usage is TRBV5-1 and J usage is TRBJ2-1; 8 bases fit TRBD2. CDR3 region: CASSFLASGYNEQFF. The CDR3 DNA sequence: TGCGCCAGCAGCTTCTTGGCTAGCGGGTATAATGAGCAGTTCTTC. The complete variable domain, with remaining parts taken from reference TRBV5-1 and TRBJ2-1, reads KAGVTQTPRYLIKTRGQQVTLSCSPISGHRSVSWYQQTPGQGLQFLFEYFSETQRNKGNFPGRFSGRQFSNSRSEMNVSTLELGDSALYLCASSFLASGYNEQFFGPGTRLTVL.